The T cell receptor beta chain under discussion was sequenced for a study of somatic mutations in cytotoxic T cells in rheumatoid arthritis. Looking at the study overall: Flow sorting yielded some V beta antibody-stained T-cell populations at nearly 100% purity, among them V beta1+ cells sequenced for TCRB.

Points from the study as a whole: Antigen targets of the expanded CD8+ clones remained unidentified. The modest underrepresentation of TRBV07 observed in rheumatoid arthritis patients was not subjected to multiple-comparison adjustment.

Germline-derived CDR1 and CDR2 are SNHLY and FYNNEI. The germline V and J ends were trimmed by 6 bases and 11 bases, with 16 bases remaining between them. There are 12 residues in the CDR3. Repertoires were generated with immunoSEQ multiplex PCR, while TCRdb's copy carries only in-frame clones and drops some. The sample records 1,500 or so clones, approximately 86% being singletons. This clone was counted once. What it binds is unknown. Sequencing used CD8+ T cells sorted from blood. This TCR was sampled from a woman in her seventies with rheumatoid arthritis. V gene TRBV2 combines with J gene TRBJ1-2; unclear D gene. The CDR3 reads CASSPDFYVYTF. CDR3 DNA sequence: TGTGCCAGCAGCCCAGACTTTTATGTGTACACCTTC.